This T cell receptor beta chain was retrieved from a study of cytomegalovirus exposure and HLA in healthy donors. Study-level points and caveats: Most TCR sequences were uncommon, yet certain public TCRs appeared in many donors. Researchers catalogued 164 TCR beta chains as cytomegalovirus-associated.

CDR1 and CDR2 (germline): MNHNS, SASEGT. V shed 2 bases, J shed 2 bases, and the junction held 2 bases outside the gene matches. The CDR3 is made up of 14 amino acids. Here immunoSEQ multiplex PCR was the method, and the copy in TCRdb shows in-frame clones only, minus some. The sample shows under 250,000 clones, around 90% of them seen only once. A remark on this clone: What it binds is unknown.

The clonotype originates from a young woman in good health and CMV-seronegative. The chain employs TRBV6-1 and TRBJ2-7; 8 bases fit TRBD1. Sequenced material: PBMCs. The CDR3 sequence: CASSEFRGPYEQYF. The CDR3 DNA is TGTGCCAGCAGTGAATTCAGGGGGCCCTACGAGCAGTACTTC.